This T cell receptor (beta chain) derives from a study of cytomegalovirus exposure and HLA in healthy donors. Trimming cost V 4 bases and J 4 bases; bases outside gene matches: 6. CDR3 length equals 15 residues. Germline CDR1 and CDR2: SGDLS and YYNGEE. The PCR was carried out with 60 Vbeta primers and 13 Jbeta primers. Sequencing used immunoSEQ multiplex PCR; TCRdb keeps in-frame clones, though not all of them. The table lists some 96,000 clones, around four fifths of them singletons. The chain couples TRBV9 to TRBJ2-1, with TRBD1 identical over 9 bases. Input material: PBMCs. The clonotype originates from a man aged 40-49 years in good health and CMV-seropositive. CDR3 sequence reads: CASSTPGTGYNEQFF. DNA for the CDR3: TGTGCCAGCAGCACCCCCGGGACAGGGTACAATGAGCAGTTCTTC.